Below, 17 T cell receptor beta chains from the same sample are listed, as sequenced in a study of CD8+CD57+ T cells in acquired aplastic anemia. Genomic DNA templated the TCR beta VDJ and CDR3 profiling. TCRdb analysed the reads with MiXCR anew, one entry per CDR3 protein. The sample consists of some 200,000 distinct CDR3 sequences, approximately 51% of them appearing once. CD8+CD57+ cell expansion had been shown by flow cytometry in patients chosen for sequencing. The sequencing input was sorted CD4+, CD8+, or CD8+CD57+ T cells (not recorded which) from PBMCs. The receptors originated from a human donor with aplastic anemia.

The chain has TRBV19 and TRBJ1-6; D ambiguous. CDR1 and CDR2 from the germline V gene are LNHDA and SQIVND (reference sequence). V was cut by 9 bases and J by 6 bases, with 24 bases left in between. The CDR3 has 17 residues. The CDR3 nucleotides are TGTGCCAGCAGCTTAGTCGGGATTGAAGGGAGTAATTCACCCCTCCACTTT. Residues: CASSLVGIEGSNSPLHF.

With regard to this clonotype: A much larger clone is a single base away; this may be a read error. The chain carries TRBV24-1 and TRBJ1-6, with 8 bases that match TRBD1. The germline gives CDR1 KGHDR, CDR2 SFDVKD. V gave up 6 bases and J gave up 10 bases; unmatched junction bases: 7. This CDR3 spans 14 amino acids. CDR3 in amino acids: CATSRGTGISPLHF. CDR3 coding DNA: TGTGCCACCAGTAGGGGGACAGGAATATCACCCCTCCACTTT.

This clonotype was observed at least ten times. The chain uses TRBV24-1 and TRBJ2-3; no reliable D call. From germline, CDR1 is KGHDR and CDR2 SFDVKD. The V and J ends lost 2 bases and 3 bases respectively, with 8 bases between them. The CDR3 covers 14 residues. The CDR3 here is CATSDSSQTDTQYF. CDR3 bases: TGTGCCACCAGTGATTCTTCCCAGACAGATACGCAGTATTTT.

The chain carries TRBV5-4 and TRBJ1-2; D is ambiguous. V gave up 2 bases and J gave up 6 bases, with 23 bases separating them. The CDR3 loop spans 17 amino acids. Germline lookup yields CDR1 SGHNT and CDR2 YYREEE (reference sequence). CDR3 bases: TGTGCCAGCAGCTTCCCCGGGTCAGACCTCACCTATGATGGCTACACCTTC. Protein: CASSFPGSDLTYDGYTF.

This clonotype was seen at least ten times. The rearrangement links TRBV2 to TRBJ1-5, with a weak D call TRBD1 (5 bases). Trimming removed 4 bases from V and 6 bases from J, with 19 bases in between. CDR1 SNHLY and CDR2 FYNNEI come from the germline V gene. This CDR3 is 16 amino acids long. The CDR3 region has the DNA TGTGCCAGCAGTGGGGGACGGTCCCTTGCGCGTCAGCCCCAGCATTTT. Encoded protein: CASSGGRSLARQPQHF.

This clonotype was recorded once. The chain joins TRBV24-1 to TRBJ1-2; 8 bases line up with TRBD1. This CDR3 contains 15 residues. J gave up 2 bases and V 2 bases, and 3 bases lay outside the gene matches. Germline values: CDR1 KGHDR, CDR2 SFDVKD. DNA of the CDR3: TGTGCCACCAGTGATTCCAGGACAGGGAACTATGGCTACACCTTC. Protein sequence: CATSDSRTGNYGYTF.

This clonotype has a count of ten or more. The junction departs from the called germline gene at one end, perhaps through a read error. The J gene is TRBJ1-4, the V gene TRBV6-5; the D is unclear. This CDR3 comprises 13 residues. Germline-derived CDR1 and CDR2 are MNHEY and SVGAGI. The CDR3 nucleotides are TGTGCCAGCAGTTACAGGGTTTCCTCGGACCTAAATTTT. Translated, it gives CASSYRVSSDLNF.

This clonotype was seen at least ten times. The chain uses TRBV20-1 and TRBJ2-3, with TRBD1 identical over 12 bases. The CDR3 consists of 16 residues. The V gene end was trimmed by 5 bases and the J gene end by 7 bases; junction bases not matched to a gene: 13. Germline V gene lookup returns CDR1 DFQATT and CDR2 SNEGSKA (reference sequence). CDR3 amino acids: CSAQRSGTGGGNTQYF. The CDR3 DNA reads as TGCAGTGCTCAACGTTCTGGGACAGGGGGCGGAAATACGCAGTATTTT.

This chain uses TRBV7-9 with TRBJ1-2, with 8 bases that match TRBD1. The CDR3 extends over 13 amino acids. CDR1 SEHNR and CDR2 FQNEAQ come from the germline V gene (reference sequence). The J segment lost 5 bases and the V segment lost 2 bases, leaving 1 base of the junction unmatched. The CDR3 spells CASSLRTGYGYTF. In nucleotides, the CDR3 is TGTGCCAGCAGCTTACGGACAGGGTATGGCTACACCTTC.

The chain combines TRBV19 with TRBJ2-2; 8 bases are a match to TRBD2. The germline CDR1 and CDR2 sequences are LNHDA and SQIVND (reference sequence). Trimming cost V 3 bases and J 6 bases; bases outside gene matches: 6. CDR3 length equals 15 residues. CDR3 sequence reads: CASSISGGPAGELFF. CDR3 bases: TGTGCCAGTAGTATTTCGGGAGGGCCGGCCGGGGAGCTGTTTTTT.

The rearrangement links TRBV25-1 to TRBJ1-2, with a weak D call TRBD1 (6 bases). Germline V gene lookup returns CDR1 MGHDK and CDR2 SYGVNS. The CDR3 covers 14 residues. Trimming took off 2 bases at V and 4 bases at J, with 11 bases between the two ends. In DNA form, the CDR3 reads TGTGCCAGCAGTGAAACAGGGCCTAGCTATGGCTACACCTTC. It codes for CASSETGPSYGYTF.

J is TRBJ2-5 and V is TRBV2, with a tentative D call TRBD2 (6 bases). Looked up from germline, CDR1 is SNHLY and CDR2 is FYNNEI. The V end was cut by 7 bases, the J end by 6 bases, with 15 bases between. This CDR3 contains 13 residues. This CDR3 reads CASTPFGGQTQYF. CDR3 coding DNA: TGTGCCAGCACCCCGTTCGGGGGACAGACCCAGTACTTC. The full variable domain, rest sourced from reference TRBV2 and TRBJ2-5, is EPEVTQTPSHQVTQMGQEVILRCVPISNHLYFYWYRQILGQKVEFLVSFYNNEISEKSEIFDDQFSVERPDGSNFTLKIRSTKLEDSAMYFCASTPFGGQTQYFGPGTRLLVL.

The rearrangement joins TRBV9 to TRBJ2-2; no firm D call. This CDR3 is 12 amino acids long. The germline gives CDR1 SGDLS, CDR2 YYNGEE. V was shortened by 0 bases and J by 8 bases, with 5 bases between the two germline ends. In DNA, the CDR3 is TGTGCCAGCAGCGTAGGGCAAGGGGAGCTGTTTTTT. Its translation: CASSVGQGELFF.

This clonotype was found a few times. The rearrangement joins TRBV29-1 to TRBJ1-1; TRBD1 might be the D (5 bases). V was pared by 4 bases and J by 5 bases, with 11 bases between. The CDR3 sequence is 12 residues long. The germline CDR1 and CDR2 sequences are SQVTM and ANQGSEA. CDR3 protein: CSVGRGETEAFF. As DNA, the CDR3 is TGCAGCGTTGGGAGAGGGGAAACTGAAGCTTTCTTT.

The J gene is TRBJ2-7, the V gene TRBV6-6, with D perhaps assigned TRBD1 or TRBD2 (5 bases each). Trimming shortened V by 7 bases and J by 6 bases, and 16 bases separated the two germline ends. CDR1 is MNHNY and CDR2 is SVGAGI in the germline V gene (reference sequence). The CDR3 sequence is 13 residues long. The CDR3, as DNA: TGTGCCAGCAACCACGGGACGGATGGCGAGCAGTACTTC. Its protein product is CASNHGTDGEQYF.

This clonotype was counted a few times. No conserved phenylalanine or tryptophan ends this CDR3, so it is likely a read error. The V and J genes are TRBV7-2 and TRBJ2-3; tentative D call: TRBD2 (5 bases). V was clipped by 3 bases and J by 4 bases, with 8 bases between them. This CDR3 is 13 amino acids long. The germline V gene encodes CDR1 SGHTA and CDR2 FQGNSA. CDR3 in DNA: TGTGCCAGCAGCTTCGGGGAAGCAGATACGCAGTATCTT. It translates to CASSFGEADTQYL.

In this sample, this clonotype turned up many times. The chain couples TRBV2 to TRBJ1-5; tentative D call: TRBD1 (6 bases). Germline values: CDR1 SNHLY, CDR2 FYNNEI. This CDR3 is 11 amino acids long. With 3 bases removed from V and 11 bases from J, the gap between germline ends came to 8 bases. As DNA, the CDR3 is TGTGCCAGCAGTGATACAGGGTCCCAGCATTTT. This translates into CASSDTGSQHF.